A selection of T cell receptor beta chains follows, all from one sample in a study of blood T cell repertoires in COVID-19. Repertoires were generated with immunoSEQ multiplex PCR, while TCRdb's copy carries only in-frame clones and drops some. This table holds more than 75,000 clones, roughly four fifths found once. Sequenced sample: peripheral blood. The receptors come from a man between 60 and 70 years old with acute or convalescent COVID-19. The CDR3 runs from the conserved cysteine through the conserved F or W. A D gene is named only where the DNA matches it firmly. Expanded clones get a size class; other rows say once, few or many, or leave the size out.

V: TRBV7-8
size: NA
J: TRBJ2-1
D: NA
CDR3: CASSSRVPSSYNEQFF
DNA: TGTGCCAGCAGCTCGCGGGTCCCGAGCTCCTACAATGAGCAGTTCTTC

V: TRBV5-1
size: once
J: TRBJ2-3
D: NA
CDR3: CASSLTQPGDTQYF
DNA: TGCGCCAGCAGCTTGACACAGCCCGGAGATACGCAGTATTTT

V: TRBV5-4
size: NA
J: TRBJ1-2
D: TRBD1
CDR3: CASSIDRGHGYTF
DNA: TGTGCCAGCAGCATCGACAGGGGACATGGCTACACCTTC

V: TRBV2
size: NA
J: TRBJ1-6
D: NA
CDR3: CASSREGTPLHF
DNA: TGTGCCAGCAGTAGGGAGGGGACACCCCTCCACTTT

V: TRBV5-1
size: NA
J: TRBJ1-5
D: TRBD1
CDR3: CASSPGQGASSNQPQHF
DNA: TGCGCCAGCAGCCCTGGACAGGGGGCTTCCAGCAATCAGCCCCAGCATTTT

V: TRBV7-2
size: NA
J: TRBJ1-3
D: NA
CDR3: CASTSYSGSGNTIYF
DNA: TGTGCCAGCACGAGCTATTCGGGATCTGGAAACACCATATATTTT

V: TRBV28
size: NA
J: TRBJ1-1
D: NA
CDR3: CASSLNDRNTEAFF
DNA: TGTGCCAGCAGTTTAAATGACAGGAACACTGAAGCTTTCTTT

V: TRBV9
size: NA
J: TRBJ1-2
D: TRBD1
CDR3: CASSAGPRGDGYTF
DNA: TGTGCCAGCAGCGCCGGGCCCAGGGGGGATGGCTACACCTTC

V: TRBV28
size: NA
J: TRBJ1-6
D: TRBD1
CDR3: CASSTTDRESSPLHF
DNA: TGTGCCAGCAGTACAACCGACAGGGAGAGTTCACCCCTCCACTTT

V: TRBV19
size: NA
J: TRBJ1-5
D: TRBD1
CDR3: CASSTGTGNQPQHF
DNA: TGTGCCAGTAGTACAGGGACAGGGAATCAGCCCCAGCATTTT

V: TRBV29-1
size: once
J: TRBJ1-2
D: NA
CDR3: CSVEGQGNGYTF
DNA: TGCAGCGTTGAAGGGCAGGGGAATGGCTACACCTTC

V: TRBV21-1
size: NA
J: TRBJ2-7
D: NA
CDR3: CASSKNRVAEQYF
DNA: TGTGCCAGCAGCAAAAACAGGGTGGCCGAGCAGTACTTC

V: TRBV7-9
size: once
J: TRBJ2-5
D: NA
CDR3: CASSFQSGAQYF
DNA: TGTGCCAGCAGCTTCCAATCCGGGGCCCAGTACTTC

V: TRBV5-8
size: NA
J: TRBJ2-5
D: TRBD1
CDR3: CASSSGRGLFQETQYF
DNA: TGTGCCAGCAGCTCTGGCAGGGGGCTTTTTCAAGAGACCCAGTACTTC

V: TRBV3-1/TRBV3-2
size: NA
J: TRBJ2-3
D: NA
CDR3: CASSFLEPSTDTQYF
DNA: TGTGCCAGCAGCTTCCTAGAGCCTAGCACAGATACGCAGTATTTT

V: TRBV6-2/TRBV6-3
size: NA
J: TRBJ2-6
D: NA
CDR3: CASTPGSNVLTF
DNA: TGTGCCAGCACCCCAGGGAGCAACGTCCTGACTTTC

V: TRBV27
size: once
J: TRBJ1-6
D: NA
CDR3: CASSQRDGGATLHF
DNA: TGTGCCAGCAGTCAGAGGGACGGGGGTGCAACCCTCCACTTT

V: TRBV4-3
size: NA
J: TRBJ2-7
D: TRBD1
CDR3: CASSQALGTGNYEQYF
DNA: TGCGCCAGCAGCCAAGCCCTGGGGACAGGTAACTACGAGCAGTACTTC

V: TRBV5-6
size: NA
J: TRBJ2-2
D: NA
CDR3: CASSWYGTEDVGELFF
DNA: TGTGCCAGCAGCTGGTATGGCACAGAAGATGTGGGGGAGCTGTTTTTT

V: TRBV9
size: NA
J: TRBJ2-7
D: TRBD2
CDR3: CASSGGLAGPYEQYF
DNA: TGTGCCAGCAGCGGGGGACTAGCGGGGCCCTACGAGCAGTACTTC

V: TRBV6-6
size: NA
J: TRBJ1-5
D: NA
CDR3: CASSPTTGNQPQHF
DNA: TGTGCCAGCAGCCCCACTACGGGCAATCAGCCCCAGCATTTT

V: TRBV24-1
size: few
J: TRBJ2-1
D: NA
CDR3: CATSDFPKSGGDNEQFF
DNA: TGTGCCACCAGTGATTTCCCGAAGAGCGGTGGGGACAATGAGCAGTTCTTC

V: TRBV3-1/TRBV3-2
size: NA
J: TRBJ2-7
D: NA
CDR3: CASSQRTANYEQYF
DNA: TGTGCCAGCAGCCAAAGGACAGCGAACTACGAGCAGTACTTC

V: TRBV27
size: NA
J: TRBJ2-3
D: TRBD2
CDR3: CASMGLAGSDTQYF
DNA: TGTGCCAGCATGGGACTAGCGGGTTCAGATACGCAGTATTTT

V: TRBV15
size: NA
J: TRBJ1-6
D: TRBD1
CDR3: CATSRTGGESPLHF
DNA: TGTGCCACCAGCAGGACAGGGGGCGAATCACCCCTCCACTTT

V: TRBV30
size: few
J: TRBJ2-7
D: NA
CDR3: CAWSVDRSGQYF
DNA: TGTGCCTGGAGTGTAGACAGGTCGGGGCAGTACTTC

V: TRBV7-3
size: NA
J: TRBJ2-3
D: NA
CDR3: CASSLRGAVPDTQYF
DNA: TGTGCCAGCAGCTTACGGGGGGCGGTCCCAGATACGCAGTATTTT

V: TRBV4-3
size: NA
J: TRBJ1-6
D: NA
CDR3: CASSLGRQTNNSPLHF
DNA: TGCGCCAGCAGCCTTGGGAGGCAGACCAATAATTCACCCCTCCACTTT

V: TRBV6-5
size: NA
J: TRBJ1-4
D: NA
CDR3: CATHTRSEKLFF
DNA: TGTGCCACCCACACGCGGAGTGAAAAACTGTTTTTT

V: TRBV11-3
size: NA
J: TRBJ2-1
D: NA
CDR3: CASSLESGNEQFF
DNA: TGTGCCAGCAGCTTAGAGTCAGGGAATGAGCAGTTCTTC

V: TRBV6-5
size: NA
J: TRBJ2-7
D: NA
CDR3: CASSPRRVGGEQYF
DNA: TGTGCCAGCAGTCCTAGACGCGTAGGCGGGGAGCAGTACTTC

V: TRBV5-1
size: NA
J: TRBJ1-4
D: NA
CDR3: CASSLSGSGEKLFF
DNA: TGCGCCAGCAGCCTATCGGGATCGGGTGAAAAACTGTTTTTT

V: TRBV7-2
size: NA
J: TRBJ2-7
D: TRBD1
CDR3: CASSLGQGLYEQYF
DNA: TGTGCCAGCAGCTTAGGACAGGGCCTATACGAGCAGTACTTC

V: TRBV3-1/TRBV3-2
size: NA
J: TRBJ1-3
D: NA
CDR3: CASKGDNSGNTIYF
DNA: TGTGCCAGCAAAGGGGACAACTCTGGAAACACCATATATTTT

V: TRBV25-1
size: NA
J: TRBJ1-1
D: TRBD1
CDR3: CASRENRGGIGTEAFF
DNA: TGTGCCAGCAGGGAGAACAGGGGAGGAATCGGCACTGAAGCTTTCTTT

V: TRBV7-2
size: NA
J: TRBJ2-7
D: TRBD1
CDR3: CASTRDRGKTYEQYF
DNA: TGTGCCAGCACCCGGGACAGGGGAAAAACCTACGAGCAGTACTTC

V: TRBV5-1
size: NA
J: TRBJ2-5
D: TRBD1
CDR3: CASSRSPSGTGEETQYF
DNA: TGCGCCAGCAGCCGTAGCCCTTCCGGTACAGGGGAAGAGACCCAGTACTTC

V: TRBV11-3
size: NA
J: TRBJ2-7
D: NA
CDR3: CASSEQGAHEQYF
DNA: TGTGCCAGCAGCGAACAGGGTGCCCACGAGCAGTACTTC

V: TRBV9
size: NA
J: TRBJ2-2
D: NA
CDR3: CASREQGSGELFF
DNA: TGTGCCAGCAGAGAACAGGGTTCCGGGGAGCTGTTTTTT

V: TRBV7-2
size: once
J: TRBJ2-3
D: TRBD1
CDR3: CASSSRDRGPRTQYF
DNA: TGTGCCAGCAGCAGCCGGGACAGGGGGCCACGTACGCAGTATTTT

V: TRBV20-1
size: NA
J: TRBJ1-5
D: NA
CDR3: CSASSGDSNQPQHF
DNA: TGCAGTGCTAGTTCGGGGGATAGCAATCAGCCCCAGCATTTT